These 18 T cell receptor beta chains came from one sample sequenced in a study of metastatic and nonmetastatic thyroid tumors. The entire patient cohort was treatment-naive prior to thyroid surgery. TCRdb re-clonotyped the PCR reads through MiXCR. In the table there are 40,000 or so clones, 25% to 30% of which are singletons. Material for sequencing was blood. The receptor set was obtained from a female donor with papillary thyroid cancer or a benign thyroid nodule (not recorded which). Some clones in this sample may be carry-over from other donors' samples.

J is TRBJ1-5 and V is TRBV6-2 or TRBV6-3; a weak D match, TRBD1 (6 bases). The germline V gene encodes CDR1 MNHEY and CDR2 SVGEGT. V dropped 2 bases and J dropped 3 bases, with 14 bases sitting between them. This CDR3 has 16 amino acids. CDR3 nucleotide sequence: TGTGCCAGCAGTTACCCGGGACAAACGCTCAATCAGCCCCAGCATTTT. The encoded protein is CASSYPGQTLNQPQHF.

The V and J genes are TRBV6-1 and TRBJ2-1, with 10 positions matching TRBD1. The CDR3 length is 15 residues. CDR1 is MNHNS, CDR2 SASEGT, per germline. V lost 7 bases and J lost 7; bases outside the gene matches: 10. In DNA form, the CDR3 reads TGTGCCAGCATCCCTTGGACAGGGGGGTCTAATGAGCAGTTCTTC. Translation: CASIPWTGGSNEQFF.

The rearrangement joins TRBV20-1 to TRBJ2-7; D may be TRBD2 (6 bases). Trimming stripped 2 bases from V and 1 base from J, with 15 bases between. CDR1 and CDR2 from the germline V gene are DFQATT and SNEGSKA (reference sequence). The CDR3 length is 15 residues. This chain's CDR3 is CSARTPGGISYEQYF. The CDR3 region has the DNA TGCAGTGCTAGAACGCCCGGCGGGATTTCCTACGAGCAGTACTTC.

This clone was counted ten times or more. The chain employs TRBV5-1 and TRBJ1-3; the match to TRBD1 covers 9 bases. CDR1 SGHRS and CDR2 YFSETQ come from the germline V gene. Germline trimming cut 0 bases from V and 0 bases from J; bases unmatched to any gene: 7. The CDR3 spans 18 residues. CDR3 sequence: CASSLGRGTGFSGNTIYF. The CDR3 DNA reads TGCGCCAGCAGCTTGGGGCGCGGGACAGGGTTCTCTGGAAACACCATATATTTT.

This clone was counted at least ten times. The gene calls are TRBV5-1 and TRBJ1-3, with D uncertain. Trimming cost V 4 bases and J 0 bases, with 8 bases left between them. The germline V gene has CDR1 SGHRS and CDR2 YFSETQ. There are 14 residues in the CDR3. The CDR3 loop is CASSPTISGNTIYF. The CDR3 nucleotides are TGCGCCAGCAGCCCTACGATCTCTGGAAACACCATATATTTT.

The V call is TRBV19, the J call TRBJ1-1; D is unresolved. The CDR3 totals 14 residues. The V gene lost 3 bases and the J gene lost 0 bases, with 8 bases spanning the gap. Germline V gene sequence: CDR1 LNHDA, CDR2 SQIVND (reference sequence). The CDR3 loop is CASSIPGLNTEAFF. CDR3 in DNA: TGTGCCAGTAGTATCCCCGGACTGAACACTGAAGCTTTCTTT.

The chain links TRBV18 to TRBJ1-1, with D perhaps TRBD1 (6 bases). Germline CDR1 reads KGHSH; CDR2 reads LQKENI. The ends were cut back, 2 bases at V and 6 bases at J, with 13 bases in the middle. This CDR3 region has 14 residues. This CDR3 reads CASSPNGGAAEAFF. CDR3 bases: TGTGCCAGCTCACCAAACGGGGGGGCAGCTGAAGCTTTCTTT. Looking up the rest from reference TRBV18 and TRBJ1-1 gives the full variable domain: NAGVMQNPRHLVRRRGQEARLRCSPMKGHSHVYWYRQLPEEGLKFMVYLQKENIIDESGMPKERFSAEFPKEGPSILRIQQVVRGDSAAYFCASSPNGGAAEAFFGQGTRLTVV.

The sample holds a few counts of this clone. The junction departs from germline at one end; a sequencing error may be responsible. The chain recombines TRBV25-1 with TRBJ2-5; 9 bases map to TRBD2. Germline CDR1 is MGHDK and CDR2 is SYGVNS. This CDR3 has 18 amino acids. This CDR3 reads CSSSGPGLAGGRPETQYF. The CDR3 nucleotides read TGTTCCAGCAGTGGGCCGGGACTAGCTGGGGGGCGTCCAGAGACCCAGTACTTC.

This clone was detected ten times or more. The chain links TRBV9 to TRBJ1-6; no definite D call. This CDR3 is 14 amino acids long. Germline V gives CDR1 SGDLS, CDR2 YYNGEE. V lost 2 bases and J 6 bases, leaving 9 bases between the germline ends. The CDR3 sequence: CASSVMRVNSPLHF. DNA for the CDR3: TGTGCCAGCAGCGTTATGAGGGTTAATTCACCCCTCCACTTT.

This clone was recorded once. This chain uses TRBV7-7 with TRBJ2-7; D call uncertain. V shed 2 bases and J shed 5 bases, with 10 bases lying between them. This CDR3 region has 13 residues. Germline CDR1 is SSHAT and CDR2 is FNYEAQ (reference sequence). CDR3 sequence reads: CASSLSAFDEQYF. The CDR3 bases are TGTGCCAGCAGCTTATCAGCGTTCGACGAGCAGTACTTC.

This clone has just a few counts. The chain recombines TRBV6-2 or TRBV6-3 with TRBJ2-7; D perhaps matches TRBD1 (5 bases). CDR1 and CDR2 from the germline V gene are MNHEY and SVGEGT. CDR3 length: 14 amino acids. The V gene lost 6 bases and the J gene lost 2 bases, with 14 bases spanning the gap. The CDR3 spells CASRPPGNPYEQYF. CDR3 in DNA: TGTGCCAGCAGGCCCCCAGGGAACCCCTACGAGCAGTACTTC.

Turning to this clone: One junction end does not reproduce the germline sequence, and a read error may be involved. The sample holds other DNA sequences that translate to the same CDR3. Here the CDR3 DNA reads TGTGCCAGTAGTATTGAGGGGCAGCAGCCACAGCATTTC. Amino acids: CASSIEGQQPQHF. V usage is TRBV19 and J usage is TRBJ1-5; perhaps TRBD1 as D (5 bases). CDR3 length equals 13 residues. The germline V gene has CDR1 LNHDA and CDR2 SQIVND (reference sequence). Full variable domain (rest looked up from reference TRBV19 and TRBJ1-5): DGGITQSPKYLFRKEGQNVTLSCEQNLNHDAMYWYRQDPGQGLRLIYYSQIVNDFQKGDIAEGYSVSREKKESFPLTVTSAQKNPTAFYLCASSIEGQQPQHFGDGTRLSIL.

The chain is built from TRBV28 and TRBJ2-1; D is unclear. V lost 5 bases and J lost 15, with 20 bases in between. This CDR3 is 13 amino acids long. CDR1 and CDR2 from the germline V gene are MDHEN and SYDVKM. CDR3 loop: CASSIINAGPPFF. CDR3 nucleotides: TGTGCCAGCAGTATCATTAACGCCGGACCTCCGTTCTTC.

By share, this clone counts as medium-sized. Here the CDR3 reads CSAFNPSGGAFTYEQYF. CDR3 nucleotide sequence: TGCAGTGCTTTTAACCCTAGCGGGGGGGCCTTCACCTACGAGCAGTACTTC. V is TRBV20-1 and J is TRBJ2-7; 12 nucleotides align to TRBD2. This CDR3 comprises 17 residues. Germline loops: CDR1 DFQATT, CDR2 SNEGSKA (reference sequence). The V gene end was trimmed by 5 bases and the J gene end by 2 bases; junction bases not matched to a gene: 13.

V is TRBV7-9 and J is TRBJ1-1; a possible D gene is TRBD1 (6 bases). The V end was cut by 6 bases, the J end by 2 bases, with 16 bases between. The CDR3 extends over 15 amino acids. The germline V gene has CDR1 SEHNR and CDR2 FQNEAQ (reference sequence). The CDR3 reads CASSQGGTANTEAFF. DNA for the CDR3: TGTGCCAGCAGTCAAGGGGGGACCGCTAACACTGAAGCTTTCTTT.

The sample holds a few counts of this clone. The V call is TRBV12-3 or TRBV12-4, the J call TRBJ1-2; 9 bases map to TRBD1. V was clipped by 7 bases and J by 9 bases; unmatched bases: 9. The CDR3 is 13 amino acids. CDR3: CASIRGQGDCYTF. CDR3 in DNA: TGTGCCAGCATCCGGGGACAGGGTGATTGCTACACCTTC.

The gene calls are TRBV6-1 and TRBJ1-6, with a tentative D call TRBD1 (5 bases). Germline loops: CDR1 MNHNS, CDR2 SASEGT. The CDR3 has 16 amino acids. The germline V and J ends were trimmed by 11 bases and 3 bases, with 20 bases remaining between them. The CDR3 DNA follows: TGTGCCGGACAATGGGGACCTAGTTACTATAATTCACCCCTCCACTTT. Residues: CAGQWGPSYYNSPLHF.

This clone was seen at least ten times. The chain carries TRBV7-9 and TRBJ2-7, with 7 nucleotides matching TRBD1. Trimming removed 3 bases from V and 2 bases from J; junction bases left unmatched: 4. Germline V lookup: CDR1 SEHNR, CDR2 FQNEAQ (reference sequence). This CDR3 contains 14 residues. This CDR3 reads CASSFEGATYEQYF. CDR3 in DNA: TGTGCCAGCAGCTTTGAGGGGGCCACCTACGAGCAGTACTTC.